This T cell receptor (beta chain) was captured by sequencing in a study of T cell responses to AZD1222 COVID-19 vaccine. The study's findings and limits: At baseline, just a handful of AZD1222 recipients tested seropositive. Samples come after the peak T cell response, not at day 14.

The table lists this clone with a count of one. Its antigen is unknown. CDR1 and CDR2 from the germline V gene are PRHDT and FYEKMQ (reference sequence). The CDR3 is 13 residues long. Trimming took off 4 bases at V and 5 bases at J, with 9 bases between the two ends. Only in-frame clones appear in the TCRdb table, and some are missing; sequencing was by immunoSEQ multiplex PCR. The sample has nearly 95,000 clones; 75% to 90% are singletons. The chain joins TRBV13 to TRBJ2-1; no firm D call. This TCR derives from an adult who received the AZD1222 COVID-19 vaccine. The sample consisted of peripheral blood, taken 28 days after the second AZD1222 dose. The CDR3 region is CASSYGSNNEQFF. Here the CDR3 DNA reads TGTGCCAGCAGCTACGGTAGCAACAATGAGCAGTTCTTC. The whole variable domain, filled in from reference TRBV13 and TRBJ2-1, reads AAGVIQSPRHLIKEKRETATLKCYPIPRHDTVYWYQQGPGQDPQFLISFYEKMQSDKGSIPDRFSAQQFSDYHSELNMSSLELGDSALYFCASSYGSNNEQFFGPGTRLTVL.